The clone carrying this TCR beta chain has ten or more counts. The antigen is undetermined. This record belongs to a study of identical twins. Notes on the study in general: With monozygotic twins, out-of-frame TCR alpha sharing exceeded what models estimated. Out-of-frame alpha sequences common to twins were enriched for low generation probability. With abundant cord blood beta clonotypes, insertions were fewer; memory repertoires showed no such pattern.

TCRdb redid the calling of the 5' RACE reads with MiXCR, one entry per CDR3 protein. The table records over 200,000 distinct CDR3 sequences, over 9.5% of them present only once. Per germline, CDR1 KGHSH and CDR2 LQKENI. V lost 2 bases, J lost 9 bases, and 14 bases lay in between. The CDR3 sequence is 14 residues long. What was sequenced was memory T cells sorted from blood. The V gene is TRBV18, the J gene TRBJ2-1; maybe TRBD1 (6 bases). This TCR derives from a man between 50 and 59 years old in good health. CDR3 sequence reads: CASSPELQGVEQFF. In nucleotides, the CDR3 is TGTGCCAGCTCACCAGAGCTACAGGGAGTTGAGCAGTTCTTC.